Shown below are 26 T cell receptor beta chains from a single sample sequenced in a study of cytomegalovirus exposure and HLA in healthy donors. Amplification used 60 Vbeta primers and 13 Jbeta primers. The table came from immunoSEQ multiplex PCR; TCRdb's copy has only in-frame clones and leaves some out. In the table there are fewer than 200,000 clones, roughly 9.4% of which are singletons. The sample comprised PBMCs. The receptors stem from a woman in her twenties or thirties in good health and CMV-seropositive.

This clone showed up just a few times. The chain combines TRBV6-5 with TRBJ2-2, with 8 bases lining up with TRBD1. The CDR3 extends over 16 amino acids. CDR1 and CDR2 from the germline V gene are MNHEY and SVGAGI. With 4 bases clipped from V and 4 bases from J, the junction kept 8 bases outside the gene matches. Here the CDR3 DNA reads TGTGCCAGCAGTTTAGACAGGGGCATGGGCACCGGGGAGCTGTTTTTT. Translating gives CASSLDRGMGTGELFF.

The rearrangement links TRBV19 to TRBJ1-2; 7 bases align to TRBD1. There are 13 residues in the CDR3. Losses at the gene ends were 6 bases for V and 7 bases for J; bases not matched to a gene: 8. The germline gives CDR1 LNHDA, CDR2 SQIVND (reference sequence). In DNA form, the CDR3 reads TGTGCCAGTAGGACAGGGAGTTTCTTTGGCTACACCTTC. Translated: CASRTGSFFGYTF.

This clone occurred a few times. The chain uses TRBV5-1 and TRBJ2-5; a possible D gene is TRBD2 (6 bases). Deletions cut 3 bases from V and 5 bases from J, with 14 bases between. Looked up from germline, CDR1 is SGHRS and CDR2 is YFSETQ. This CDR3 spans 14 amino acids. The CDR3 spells CASSSTSTEETQYF. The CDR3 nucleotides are TGCGCCAGCAGCTCTACTAGCACCGAGGAGACCCAGTACTTC.

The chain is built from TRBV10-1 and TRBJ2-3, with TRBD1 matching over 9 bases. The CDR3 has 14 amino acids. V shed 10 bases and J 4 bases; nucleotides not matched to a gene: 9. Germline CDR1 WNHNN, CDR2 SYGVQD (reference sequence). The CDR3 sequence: CATGGTGTADTQYF. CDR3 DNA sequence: TGCGCCACCGGCGGGACAGGGACGGCAGATACGCAGTATTTT.

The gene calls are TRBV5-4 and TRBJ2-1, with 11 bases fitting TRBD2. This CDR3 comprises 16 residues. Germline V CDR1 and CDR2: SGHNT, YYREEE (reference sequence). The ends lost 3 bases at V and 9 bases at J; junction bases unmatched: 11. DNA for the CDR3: TGTGCCAGCAGCTCAATAGCGGGAGGGCATTGGGCTGAGCAGTTCTTC. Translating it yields CASSSIAGGHWAEQFF.

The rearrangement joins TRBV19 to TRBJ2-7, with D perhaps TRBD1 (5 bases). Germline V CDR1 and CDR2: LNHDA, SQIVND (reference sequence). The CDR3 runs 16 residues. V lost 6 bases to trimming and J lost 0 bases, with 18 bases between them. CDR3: CASSRYLGPSSYEQYF. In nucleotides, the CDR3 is TGTGCCAGTAGCCGCTACCTGGGGCCGAGCTCCTACGAGCAGTACTTC.

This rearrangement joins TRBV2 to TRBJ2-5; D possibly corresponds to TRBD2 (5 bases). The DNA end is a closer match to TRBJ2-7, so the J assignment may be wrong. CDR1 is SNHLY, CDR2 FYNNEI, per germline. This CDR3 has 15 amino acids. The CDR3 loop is CASSEELANLYEQYF. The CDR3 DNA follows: TGTGCCAGCAGTGAAGAGCTAGCCAACCTCTACGAGCAGTACTTC.

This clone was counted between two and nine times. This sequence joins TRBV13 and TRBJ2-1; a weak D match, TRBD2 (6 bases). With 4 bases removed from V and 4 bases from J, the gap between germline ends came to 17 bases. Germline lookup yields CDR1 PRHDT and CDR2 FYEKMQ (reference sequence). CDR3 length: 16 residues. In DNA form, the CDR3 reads TGTGCCAGCAGCTCCTTGCGTAGCGGCCTTTACAATGAGCAGTTCTTC. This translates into CASSSLRSGLYNEQFF.

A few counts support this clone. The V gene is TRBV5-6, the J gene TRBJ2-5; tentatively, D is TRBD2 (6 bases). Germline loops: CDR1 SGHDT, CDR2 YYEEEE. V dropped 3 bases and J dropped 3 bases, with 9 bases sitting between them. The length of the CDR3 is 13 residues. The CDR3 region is CASSWGVKETQYF. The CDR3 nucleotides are TGTGCCAGCAGCTGGGGGGTAAAAGAGACCCAGTACTTC.

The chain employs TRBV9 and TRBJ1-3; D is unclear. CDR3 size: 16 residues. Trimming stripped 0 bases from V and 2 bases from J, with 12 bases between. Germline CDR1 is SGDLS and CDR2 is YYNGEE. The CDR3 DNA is TGTGCCAGCAGCGTAGTTGGGAGCACCGCTGGAAACACCATATATTTT. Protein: CASSVVGSTAGNTIYF.

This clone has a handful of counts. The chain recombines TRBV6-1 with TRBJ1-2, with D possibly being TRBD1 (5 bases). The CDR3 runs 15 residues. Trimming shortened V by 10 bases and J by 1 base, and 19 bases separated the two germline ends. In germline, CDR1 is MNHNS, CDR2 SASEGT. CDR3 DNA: TGTGCCAATAGTAAGGAGGGGATAGGTAACTATGGCTACACCTTC. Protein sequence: CANSKEGIGNYGYTF.

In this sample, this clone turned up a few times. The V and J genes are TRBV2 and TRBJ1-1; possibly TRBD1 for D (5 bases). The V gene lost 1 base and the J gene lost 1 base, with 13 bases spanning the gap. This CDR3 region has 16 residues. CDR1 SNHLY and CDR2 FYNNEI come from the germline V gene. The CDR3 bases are TGTGCCAGCAGTGAAGGTTCTGGGGCGGAGAACACTGAAGCTTTCTTT. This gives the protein CASSEGSGAENTEAFF.

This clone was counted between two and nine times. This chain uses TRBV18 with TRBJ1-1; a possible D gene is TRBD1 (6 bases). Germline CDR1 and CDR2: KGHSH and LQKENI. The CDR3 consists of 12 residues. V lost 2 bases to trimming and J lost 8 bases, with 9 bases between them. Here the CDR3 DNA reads TGTGCCAGCTCACCAGGAGGACAGGAAGCTTTCTTT. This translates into CASSPGGQEAFF.

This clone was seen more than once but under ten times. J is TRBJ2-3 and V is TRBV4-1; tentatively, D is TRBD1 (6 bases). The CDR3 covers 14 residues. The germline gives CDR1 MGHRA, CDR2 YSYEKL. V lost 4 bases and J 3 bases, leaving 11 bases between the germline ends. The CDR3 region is CASSREQGTDTQYF. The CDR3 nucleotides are TGCGCCAGCAGCCGCGAACAGGGAACAGATACGCAGTATTTT.

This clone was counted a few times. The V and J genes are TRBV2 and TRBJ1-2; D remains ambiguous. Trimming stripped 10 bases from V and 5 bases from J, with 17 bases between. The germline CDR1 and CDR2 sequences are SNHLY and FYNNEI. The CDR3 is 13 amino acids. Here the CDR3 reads CATTWEGEYGYTF. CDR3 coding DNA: TGTGCCACGACATGGGAGGGAGAATATGGCTACACCTTC.

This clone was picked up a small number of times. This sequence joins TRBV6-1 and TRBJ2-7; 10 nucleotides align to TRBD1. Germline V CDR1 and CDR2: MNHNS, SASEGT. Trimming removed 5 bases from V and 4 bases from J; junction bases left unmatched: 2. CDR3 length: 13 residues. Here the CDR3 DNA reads TGTGCCAGCAGTTGGGACAGGGGATACGAGCAGTACTTC. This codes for CASSWDRGYEQYF.

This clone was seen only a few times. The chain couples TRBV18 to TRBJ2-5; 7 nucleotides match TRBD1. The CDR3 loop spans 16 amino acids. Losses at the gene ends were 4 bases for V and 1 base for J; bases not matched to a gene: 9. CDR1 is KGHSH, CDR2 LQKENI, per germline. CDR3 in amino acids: CASSHSGTAVQETQYF. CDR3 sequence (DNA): TGTGCCAGCTCACACTCCGGGACAGCGGTCCAAGAGACCCAGTACTTC.

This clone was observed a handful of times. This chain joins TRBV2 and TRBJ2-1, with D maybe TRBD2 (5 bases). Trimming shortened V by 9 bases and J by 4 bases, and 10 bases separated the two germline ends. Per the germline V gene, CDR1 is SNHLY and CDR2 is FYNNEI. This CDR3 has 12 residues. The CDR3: CARKRNYNEQFF. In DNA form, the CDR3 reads TGTGCCAGAAAGCGGAATTACAATGAGCAGTTCTTC.

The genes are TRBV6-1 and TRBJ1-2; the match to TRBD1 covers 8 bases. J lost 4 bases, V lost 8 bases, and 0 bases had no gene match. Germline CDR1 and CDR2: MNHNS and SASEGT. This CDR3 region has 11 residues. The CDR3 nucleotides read TGTGCCAGCGGGACAGGCTATGGCTACACCTTC. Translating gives CASGTGYGYTF.

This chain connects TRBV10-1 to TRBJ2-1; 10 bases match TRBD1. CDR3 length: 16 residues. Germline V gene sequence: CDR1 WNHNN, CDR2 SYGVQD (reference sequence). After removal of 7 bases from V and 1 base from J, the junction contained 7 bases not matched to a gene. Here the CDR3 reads CASNPRTGGSYNEQFF. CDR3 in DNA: TGCGCCAGCAACCCCAGGACAGGGGGATCCTACAATGAGCAGTTCTTC.

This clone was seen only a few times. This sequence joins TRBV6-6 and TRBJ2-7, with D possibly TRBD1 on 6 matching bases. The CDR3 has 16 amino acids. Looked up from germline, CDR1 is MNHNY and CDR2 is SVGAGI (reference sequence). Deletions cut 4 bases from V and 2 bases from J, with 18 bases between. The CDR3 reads CASSSLGQWVPYEQYF. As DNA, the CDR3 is TGTGCCAGCAGTTCCCTCGGACAGTGGGTACCCTACGAGCAGTACTTC.

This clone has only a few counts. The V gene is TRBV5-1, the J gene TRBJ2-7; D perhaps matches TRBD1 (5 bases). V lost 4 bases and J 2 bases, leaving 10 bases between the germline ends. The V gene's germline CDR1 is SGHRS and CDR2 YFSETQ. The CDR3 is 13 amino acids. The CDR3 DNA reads TGCGCCAGCAGCCCTCGACAGACCTACGAGCAGTACTTC. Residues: CASSPRQTYEQYF.

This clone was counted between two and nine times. The CDR3 bases are TGCGCCAGCAGCCCCGACAGGGGGCCTATTGGTGGCTACACCTTC. It is translated as CASSPDRGPIGGYTF. This rearrangement joins TRBV4-1 to TRBJ1-2; 10 bases line up with TRBD1. The germline gives CDR1 MGHRA, CDR2 YSYEKL. The CDR3 has 15 amino acids. With V trimmed by 4 bases and J by 7 bases, 9 bases remained unmatched.

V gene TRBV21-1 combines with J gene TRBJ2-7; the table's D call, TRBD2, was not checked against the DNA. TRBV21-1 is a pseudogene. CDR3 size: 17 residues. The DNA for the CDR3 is TGTGCCAGCAGCAAAGTGAGGGCTAGCGGGAGGGAATACGAGCAGTACTTC. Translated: CASSKVRASGREYEQYF.

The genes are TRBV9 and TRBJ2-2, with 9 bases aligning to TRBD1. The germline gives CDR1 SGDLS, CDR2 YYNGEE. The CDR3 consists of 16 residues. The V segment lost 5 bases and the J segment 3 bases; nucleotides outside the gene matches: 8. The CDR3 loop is CASSLRGTGYTGELFF. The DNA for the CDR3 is TGTGCCAGCAGTCTGAGAGGGACAGGGTACACCGGGGAGCTGTTTTTT. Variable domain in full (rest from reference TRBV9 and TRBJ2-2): DSGVTQTPKHLITATGQRVTLRCSPRSGDLSVYWYQQSLDQGLQFLIQYYNGEERAKGNILERFSAQQFPDLHSELNLSSLELGDSALYFCASSLRGTGYTGELFFGEGSRLTVL.

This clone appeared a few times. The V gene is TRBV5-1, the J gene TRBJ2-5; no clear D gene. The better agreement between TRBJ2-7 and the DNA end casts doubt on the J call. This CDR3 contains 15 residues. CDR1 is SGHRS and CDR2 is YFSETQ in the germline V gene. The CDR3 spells CASSLGPPSNYEQYF. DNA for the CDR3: TGCGCCAGCAGCTTGGGACCACCCTCAAACTACGAGCAGTACTTC.